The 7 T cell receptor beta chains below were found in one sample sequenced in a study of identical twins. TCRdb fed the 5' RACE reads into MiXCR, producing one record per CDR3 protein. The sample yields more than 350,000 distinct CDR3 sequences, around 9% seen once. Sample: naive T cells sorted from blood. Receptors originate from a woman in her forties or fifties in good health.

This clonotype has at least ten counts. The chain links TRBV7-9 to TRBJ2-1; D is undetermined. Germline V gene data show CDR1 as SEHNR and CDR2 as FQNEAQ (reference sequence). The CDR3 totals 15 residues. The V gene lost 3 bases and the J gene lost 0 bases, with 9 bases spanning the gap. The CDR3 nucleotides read TGTGCCAGCAGCTTTAAGGCCATCTCCTACAATGAGCAGTTCTTC. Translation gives CASSFKAISYNEQFF.

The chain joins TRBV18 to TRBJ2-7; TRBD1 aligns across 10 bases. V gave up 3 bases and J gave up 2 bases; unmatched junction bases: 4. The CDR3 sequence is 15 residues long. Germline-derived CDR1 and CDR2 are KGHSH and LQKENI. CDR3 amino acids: CASSPRTGGPYEQYF. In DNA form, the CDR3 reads TGTGCCAGCTCACCTCGGACAGGGGGACCCTACGAGCAGTACTTC.

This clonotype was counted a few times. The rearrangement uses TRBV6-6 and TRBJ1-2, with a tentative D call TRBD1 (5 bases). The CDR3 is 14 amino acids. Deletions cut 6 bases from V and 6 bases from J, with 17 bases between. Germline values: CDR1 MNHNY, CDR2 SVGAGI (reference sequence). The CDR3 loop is CASRRLGGPDGYTF. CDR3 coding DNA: TGTGCCAGCAGGCGCCTCGGGGGTCCAGATGGCTACACCTTC.

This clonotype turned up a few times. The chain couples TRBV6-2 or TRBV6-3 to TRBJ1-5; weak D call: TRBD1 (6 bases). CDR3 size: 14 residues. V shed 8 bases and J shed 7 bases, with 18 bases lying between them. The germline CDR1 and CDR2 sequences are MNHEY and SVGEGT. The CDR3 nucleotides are TGTGCCAGCGTAGGGGGGCTGGCCAGACAGCCCCAGCATTTT. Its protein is CASVGGLARQPQHF.

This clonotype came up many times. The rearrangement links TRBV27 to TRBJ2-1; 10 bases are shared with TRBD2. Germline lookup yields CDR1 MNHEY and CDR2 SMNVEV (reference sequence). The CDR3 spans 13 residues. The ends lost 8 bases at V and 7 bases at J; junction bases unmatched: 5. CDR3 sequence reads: CASQGLAKNEQFF. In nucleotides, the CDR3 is TGTGCCAGCCAGGGACTAGCGAAGAATGAGCAGTTCTTC.

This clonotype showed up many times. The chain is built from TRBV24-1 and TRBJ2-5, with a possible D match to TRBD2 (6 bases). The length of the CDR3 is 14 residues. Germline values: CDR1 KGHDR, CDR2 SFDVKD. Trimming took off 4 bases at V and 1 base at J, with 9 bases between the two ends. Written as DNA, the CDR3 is TGTGCCACCAGTGACACTAGCCTCCAAGAGACCCAGTACTTC. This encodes CATSDTSLQETQYF.

CDR3 region: CASIRRGGANVLTF. In nucleotides, the CDR3 is TGTGCCAGCATCCGCCGGGGGGGGGCCAACGTCCTGACTTTC. The chain joins TRBV27 to TRBJ2-6, with a possible D match to TRBD2 (6 bases). The germline CDR1 and CDR2 sequences are MNHEY and SMNVEV (reference sequence). CDR3 length equals 14 residues. Trimming took off 7 bases at V and 4 bases at J, with 11 bases between the two ends.